This T cell receptor (beta chain) appears in the sequencing data of a study of blood T cell repertoires in COVID-19. At the level of the study: Sources were T cells, B-cell-depleted T cells, or PBMCs; the material itself was cDNA or gDNA.

Trimming took 11 bases from V and 8 from J; bases not matched to a gene: 11. The CDR3 covers 12 residues. Original data processing: Cell counts per sample came from amplifying reference gene primers. Sequenced by immunoSEQ multiplex PCR; TCRdb stores in-frame clones only, minus some. That table supplies the V and J calls and clone size; D and trimming were determined from the DNA. The sample carries approximately 240,000 clones, 70% to 90% recorded once. This clone occurred a few times. The sequence came from a young woman who had recovered from COVID-19. Sequenced input: peripheral blood. The rearrangement links TRBV12-3 or TRBV12-4 to TRBJ1-1, with 7 bases lining up with TRBD1. CDR3 sequence reads: CASRGGSLEAFF. The CDR3 DNA sequence: TGTGCCTCCAGAGGGGGCTCCCTCGAAGCTTTCTTT.